This T cell receptor beta chain was captured in a study of blood T cell repertoires in COVID-19. The overall study: The United States, Italy and Spain supplied acute and convalescent COVID-19 samples. Sources were T cells, B-cell-depleted T cells, or PBMCs; the material itself was cDNA or gDNA.

How the authors handled the data: From reference gene primer amplification, estimates of nucleated cell counts were derived. Some clones are missing from TCRdb's copy, which holds only in-frame ones; the method was immunoSEQ multiplex PCR. V and J calls plus clone size are reproduced from that table; the DNA served to infer D and trimming. This table has 120,000 or so clones, 80% to 90% appearing once. Input material: peripheral blood. The sequence was obtained from a man between 65 and 79 years old with active or convalescent COVID-19.

CDR3 DNA: TGTGCCAGTAGTATTGAGGGAGCGTACAATGAGCAGTTCTTC. Translated, it gives CASSIEGAYNEQFF. This rearrangement joins TRBV19 to TRBJ2-1; maybe TRBD2 (5 bases). V lost 3 bases and J 4 bases, leaving 10 bases between the germline ends. The CDR3 totals 14 residues. Germline lookup yields CDR1 LNHDA and CDR2 SQIVND (reference sequence).